Shown below are 20 T cell receptor beta chains from a single sample sequenced in a study of cytomegalovirus exposure and HLA in healthy donors. In the PCR, 60 Vbeta and 13 Jbeta primers were used. Produced via immunoSEQ multiplex PCR; TCRdb's table is partial and in-frame only. The sample records some 90,000 clones, 78% being singletons. Sequenced sample: PBMCs. The source of these receptors is a male donor in good health and CMV-seropositive.

The rearrangement joins TRBV11-2 to TRBJ2-7, with D maybe TRBD2 (6 bases). The germline V and J ends were trimmed by 4 bases and 3 bases, with 16 bases remaining between them. The CDR3 runs 15 residues. Germline loops: CDR1 SGHAT, CDR2 FQNNGV. The CDR3 nucleotides are TGTGCCAGCAGCTGGAATGAGGGACTCCTCTACGAGCAGTACTTC. It specifies CASSWNEGLLYEQYF. Using reference TRBV11-2 and TRBJ2-7 for the parts outside the CDR3, the full variable domain is EAGVAQSPRYKIIEKRQSVAFWCNPISGHATLYWYQQILGQGPKLLIQFQNNGVVDDSQLPKDRFSAERLKGVDSTLKIQPAKLEDSAVYLCASSWNEGLLYEQYFGPGTRLTVT.

The chain uses TRBV5-8 and TRBJ2-1; 7 bases are a match to TRBD2. The CDR3 is made up of 14 amino acids. The germline CDR1 and CDR2 sequences are SGHTS and YDEGEE. With V trimmed by 4 bases and J by 9 bases, 10 bases remained unmatched. CDR3 coding DNA: TGTGCCAGCAGCCCTGGGGGGGAGAGTATTGAGCAGTTCTTC. Amino acid sequence: CASSPGGESIEQFF.

The V call is TRBV27, the J call TRBJ2-5; D unclear. The germline V and J ends were trimmed by 1 base and 2 bases, with 11 bases remaining between them. Germline-derived CDR1 and CDR2 are MNHEY and SMNVEV (reference sequence). CDR3 length: 15 residues. The CDR3 DNA is TGTGCCAGCAGTTTATTACGCGGAAGGCAAGAGACCCAGTACTTC. As protein: CASSLLRGRQETQYF.

V and J are TRBV5-6 and TRBJ1-1; possible D gene TRBD1, 6 bases. Trimming took 0 bases from V and 5 from J, leaving 11 bases between them. Germline CDR1 reads SGHDT; CDR2 reads YYEEEE. There are 14 residues in the CDR3. CDR3 sequence: CASSLGPRGTEAFF. Here the CDR3 DNA reads TGTGCCAGCAGCTTGGGGCCGAGGGGGACTGAAGCTTTCTTT.

The chain links TRBV27 to TRBJ2-3, with unresolved D. Trimming removed 0 bases at V and 11 bases at J, with 15 bases between. There are 14 residues in the CDR3. The germline V gene has CDR1 MNHEY and CDR2 SMNVEV (reference sequence). CDR3 amino acids: CASSLSMSRRVQYF. CDR3 coding DNA: TGTGCCAGCAGTTTATCTATGTCCCGCCGGGTGCAGTATTTT.

V is TRBV30 and J is TRBJ2-2, with D tentatively TRBD1 (5 bases). Deletions cut 4 bases from V and 8 bases from J, with 11 bases between. The CDR3 runs 12 residues. From germline, CDR1 is GTSNPN and CDR2 SVGIG (reference sequence). This chain's CDR3 is CAWKGSRGELFF. The CDR3 DNA sequence: TGTGCCTGGAAGGGGTCCCGGGGGGAGCTGTTTTTT.

J is TRBJ1-2 and V is TRBV6-6, with 7 bases identical to TRBD1. This CDR3 is built from 12 residues. CDR1 is MNHNY, CDR2 SVGAGI, per germline (reference sequence). V shed 5 bases, J shed 8 bases, and the junction held 5 bases outside the gene matches. CDR3 region: CASSLRDSGYTF. The CDR3 DNA reads TGTGCCAGCAGTCTCCGGGACAGCGGCTACACCTTC.

CDR3 nucleotide sequence: TGTGCCAGCAGTCCGGCGGCCGCTCGGGCTTTCTTT. Its translation is CASSPAAARAFF. This chain links TRBV6-1 with TRBJ1-1; D is unclear. V lost 5 bases and J lost 11, with 15 bases in between. Germline CDR1 reads MNHNS; CDR2 reads SASEGT. CDR3 size: 12 residues.

The V call is TRBV25-1, the J call TRBJ2-1; 12 positions match TRBD1. This CDR3 contains 18 residues. J was trimmed by 7 bases and V by 1 base; bases with no gene match: 11. Germline V gene sequence: CDR1 MGHDK, CDR2 SYGVNS. The CDR3 spells CASSESTGQGAFGNEQFF. The CDR3 DNA reads as TGTGCCAGCAGTGAATCTACGGGACAGGGGGCTTTCGGGAATGAGCAGTTCTTC.

The sample holds one count of this clone. This chain connects TRBV5-1 to TRBJ2-7; no reliable D call. Germline V gene data show CDR1 as SGHRS and CDR2 as YFSETQ. The CDR3 is 13 residues long. Trimming left V 0 bases short and J 7 bases short, with 11 bases between. The CDR3 bases are TGCGCCAGCAGCTTGGTCAGCGATGGGGAGCAGTACTTC. Its protein product is CASSLVSDGEQYF.

V is TRBV5-1 and J is TRBJ2-7; the match to TRBD1 covers 8 bases. Germline CDR1 is SGHRS and CDR2 is YFSETQ. After removal of 3 bases from V and 3 bases from J, the junction contained 2 bases not matched to a gene. This CDR3 spans 13 amino acids. The CDR3 region is CASSSTGGYEQYF. The CDR3 nucleotides read TGCGCCAGCAGCTCCACAGGGGGCTACGAGCAGTACTTC.

This chain links TRBV2 with TRBJ1-1; the D is unclear. CDR3 length: 12 residues. The germline CDR1 and CDR2 sequences are SNHLY and FYNNEI. V was trimmed by 6 bases and J by 5 bases, leaving 10 bases between them. The CDR3 protein is CASSDGGTEAFF. Written as DNA, the CDR3 is TGTGCCAGCAGCGACGGCGGTACTGAAGCTTTCTTT.

The rearrangement links TRBV6-6 to TRBJ1-1; a possible D gene is TRBD1 (6 bases). Trimming left V 6 bases short and J 0 bases short, with 17 bases between. The CDR3 totals 16 residues. The germline V gene has CDR1 MNHNY and CDR2 SVGAGI (reference sequence). CDR3 sequence reads: CASSNLGGLMNTEAFF. The CDR3 DNA reads TGTGCCAGCAGCAATCTGGGGGGGCTAATGAACACTGAAGCTTTCTTT.

This chain connects TRBV10-3 to TRBJ2-3; D perhaps matches TRBD2 (6 bases). This CDR3 has 14 residues. The V end was cut by 7 bases, the J end by 0 bases, with 11 bases between. Germline CDR1 is ENHRY and CDR2 is SYGVKD. The CDR3 protein is CAINPGTSTDTQYF. The CDR3 DNA reads TGTGCCATCAATCCCGGGACTAGCACAGATACGCAGTATTTT.

This clone was seen a few times. Here the CDR3 DNA reads TGCGCCAGCAGCTTGGTGGCGGGGGCGAAGACTGAAGCTTTCTTT. Its protein is CASSLVAGAKTEAFF. V is TRBV5-1 and J is TRBJ1-1; D is possibly TRBD1 (6 bases). This CDR3 spans 15 amino acids. Germline V gives CDR1 SGHRS, CDR2 YFSETQ. Trimming pared 0 bases from V and 5 bases from J, leaving 14 bases between.

The chain couples TRBV11-2 to TRBJ2-5; D possibly corresponds to TRBD2 (6 bases). Trimming cost V 4 bases and J 2 bases, with 17 bases left between them. Germline V CDR1 and CDR2: SGHAT, FQNNGV. The CDR3 spans 16 residues. CDR3 region: CASSSRGGGQQETQYF. The CDR3, as DNA: TGTGCCAGCAGCTCCCGGGGTGGAGGGCAGCAAGAGACCCAGTACTTC.

This sequence joins TRBV5-4 and TRBJ2-1, with D possibly being TRBD1 (6 bases). There are 14 residues in the CDR3. V dropped 5 bases and J dropped 8 bases, with 17 bases sitting between them. Germline CDR1 SGHNT, CDR2 YYREEE (reference sequence). The CDR3 DNA is TGTGCCAGCAGGGGTACAGGGTTCGGGGATGAGCAGTTCTTC. This encodes CASRGTGFGDEQFF.

J is TRBJ1-2 and V is TRBV2; a weak D match, TRBD1 (5 bases). Trimming stripped 6 bases from V and 8 bases from J, with 19 bases between. The CDR3 contains 14 residues. The V gene's germline CDR1 is SNHLY and CDR2 FYNNEI. CDR3 DNA sequence: TGTGCCAGCAGCCCGGGGGTGACCGCTCGGGGCTACACCTTC. It yields the protein CASSPGVTARGYTF.

The rearrangement links TRBV28 to TRBJ2-1, with 11 bases lining up with TRBD2. J gave up 4 bases and V 3 bases, and 8 bases lay outside the gene matches. This CDR3 contains 17 residues. Germline lookup yields CDR1 MDHEN and CDR2 SYDVKM. This CDR3 reads CASSLGTSGYLYNEQFF. DNA of the CDR3: TGTGCCAGCAGTTTGGGGACTAGCGGATACCTGTACAATGAGCAGTTCTTC.

This clone has only a few counts. Here the CDR3 DNA reads TGTGCCAGCAGTGAACTCGCGCTGCTAGGTTCGATGAATGGCTACACCTTC. It specifies CASSELALLGSMNGYTF. The V call is TRBV6-1, the J call TRBJ1-2; D is unclear. V was pared by 2 bases and J by 6 bases, with 22 bases between. The CDR3 spans 17 residues. Germline V gives CDR1 MNHNS, CDR2 SASEGT.